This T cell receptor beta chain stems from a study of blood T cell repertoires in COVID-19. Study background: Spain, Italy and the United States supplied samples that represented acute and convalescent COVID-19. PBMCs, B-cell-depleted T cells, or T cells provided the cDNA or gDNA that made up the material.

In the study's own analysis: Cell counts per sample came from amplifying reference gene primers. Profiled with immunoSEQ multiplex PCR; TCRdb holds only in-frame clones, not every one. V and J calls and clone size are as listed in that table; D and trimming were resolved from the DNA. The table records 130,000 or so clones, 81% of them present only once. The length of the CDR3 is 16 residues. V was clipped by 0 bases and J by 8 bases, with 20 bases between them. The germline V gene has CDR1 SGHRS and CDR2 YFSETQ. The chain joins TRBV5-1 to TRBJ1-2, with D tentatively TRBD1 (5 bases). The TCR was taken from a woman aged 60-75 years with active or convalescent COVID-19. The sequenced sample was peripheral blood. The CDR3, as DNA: TGCGCCAGCAGCTTGGCCGGGGACTTCGGGGTTGGAGGCTACACCTTC. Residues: CASSLAGDFGVGGYTF. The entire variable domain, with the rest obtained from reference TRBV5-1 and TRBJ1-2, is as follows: KAGVTQTPRYLIKTRGQQVTLSCSPISGHRSVSWYQQTPGQGLQFLFEYFSETQRNKGNFPGRFSGRQFSNSRSEMNVSTLELGDSALYLCASSLAGDFGVGGYTFGSGTRLTVV.